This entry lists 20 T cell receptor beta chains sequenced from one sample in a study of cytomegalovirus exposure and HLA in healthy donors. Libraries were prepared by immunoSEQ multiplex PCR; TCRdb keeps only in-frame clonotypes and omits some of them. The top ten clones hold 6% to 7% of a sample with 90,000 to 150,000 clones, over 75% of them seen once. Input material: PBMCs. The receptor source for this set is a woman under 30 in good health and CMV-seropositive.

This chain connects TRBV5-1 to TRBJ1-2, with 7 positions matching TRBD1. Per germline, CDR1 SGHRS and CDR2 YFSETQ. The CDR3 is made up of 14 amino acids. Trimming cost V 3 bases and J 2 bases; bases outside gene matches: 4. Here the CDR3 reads CASSSPGQNYGYTF. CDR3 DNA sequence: TGCGCCAGCAGCTCCCCGGGACAGAACTATGGCTACACCTTC.

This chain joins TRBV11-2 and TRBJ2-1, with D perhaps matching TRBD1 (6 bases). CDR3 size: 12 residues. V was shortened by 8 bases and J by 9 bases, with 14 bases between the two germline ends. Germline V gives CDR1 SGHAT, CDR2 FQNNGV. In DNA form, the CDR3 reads TGTGCCAGCTTCAGGGGTGGGGGTGAGCAGTTCTTC. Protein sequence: CASFRGGGEQFF.

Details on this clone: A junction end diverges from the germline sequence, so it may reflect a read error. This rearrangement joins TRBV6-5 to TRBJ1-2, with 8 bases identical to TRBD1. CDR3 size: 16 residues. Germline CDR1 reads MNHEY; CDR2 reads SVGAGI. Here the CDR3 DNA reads TGTGCCAGCAGTAACTCGGTCAGGGGGCTCCCGTATGGCTACACCTTC. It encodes CASSNSVRGLPYGYTF.

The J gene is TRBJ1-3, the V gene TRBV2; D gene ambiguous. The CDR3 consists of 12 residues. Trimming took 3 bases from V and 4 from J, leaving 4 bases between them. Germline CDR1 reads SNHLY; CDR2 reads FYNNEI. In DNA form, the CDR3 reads TGTGCCAGCAGTGACTACGGAAACACCATATATTTT. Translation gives CASSDYGNTIYF. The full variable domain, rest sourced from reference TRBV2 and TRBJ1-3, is EPEVTQTPSHQVTQMGQEVILRCVPISNHLYFYWYRQILGQKVEFLVSFYNNEISEKSEIFDDQFSVERPDGSNFTLKIRSTKLEDSAMYFCASSDYGNTIYFGEGSWLTVV.

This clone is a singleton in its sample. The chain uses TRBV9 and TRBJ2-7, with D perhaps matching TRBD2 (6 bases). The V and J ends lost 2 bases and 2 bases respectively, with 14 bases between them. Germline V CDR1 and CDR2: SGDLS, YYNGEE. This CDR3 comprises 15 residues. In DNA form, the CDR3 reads TGTGCCAGCAGCGTCGGGGCGGGGCCACCCTACGAGCAGTACTTC. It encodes CASSVGAGPPYEQYF. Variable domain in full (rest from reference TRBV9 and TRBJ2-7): DSGVTQTPKHLITATGQRVTLRCSPRSGDLSVYWYQQSLDQGLQFLIQYYNGEERAKGNILERFSAQQFPDLHSELNLSSLELGDSALYFCASSVGAGPPYEQYFGPGTRLTVT.

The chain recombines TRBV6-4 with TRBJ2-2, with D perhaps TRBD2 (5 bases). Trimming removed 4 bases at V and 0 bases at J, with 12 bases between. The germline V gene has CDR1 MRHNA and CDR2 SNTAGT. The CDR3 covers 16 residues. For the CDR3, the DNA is TGTGCCAGCAGTGTCCTTTGGACTTCGAACACCGGGGAGCTGTTTTTT. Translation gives CASSVLWTSNTGELFF.

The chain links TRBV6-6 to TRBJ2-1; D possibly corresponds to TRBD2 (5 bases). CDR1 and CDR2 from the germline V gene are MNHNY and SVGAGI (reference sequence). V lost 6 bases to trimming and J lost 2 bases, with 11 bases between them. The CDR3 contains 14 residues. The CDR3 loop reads CASSSSRAYNEQFF. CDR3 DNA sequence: TGTGCCAGCAGCTCCTCGAGGGCCTACAATGAGCAGTTCTTC.

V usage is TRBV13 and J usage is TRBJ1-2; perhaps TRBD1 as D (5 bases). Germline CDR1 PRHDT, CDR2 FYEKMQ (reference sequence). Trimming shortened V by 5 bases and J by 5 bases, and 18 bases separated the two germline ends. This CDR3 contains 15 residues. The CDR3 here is CASSVGGGSEYGYTF. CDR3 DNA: TGTGCCAGCAGCGTGGGTGGGGGGTCGGAATATGGCTACACCTTC.

For the CDR3, the DNA is TGTGCCAGCAGTAAGACAGGGGAAGGCTACACCTTC. Translation gives CASSKTGEGYTF. This chain connects TRBV2 to TRBJ1-2; TRBD1 matches at 8 bases. This CDR3 is 12 amino acids long. Germline CDR1 reads SNHLY; CDR2 reads FYNNEI. V lost 5 bases to trimming and J lost 8 bases; unmatched junction nucleotides: 4.

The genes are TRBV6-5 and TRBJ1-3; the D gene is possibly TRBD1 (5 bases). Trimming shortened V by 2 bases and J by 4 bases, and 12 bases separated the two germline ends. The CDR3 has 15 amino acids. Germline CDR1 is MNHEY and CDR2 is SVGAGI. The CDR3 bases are TGTGCCAGCAGTTACAGGGGTACGCTCGGAAACACCATATATTTT. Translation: CASSYRGTLGNTIYF.

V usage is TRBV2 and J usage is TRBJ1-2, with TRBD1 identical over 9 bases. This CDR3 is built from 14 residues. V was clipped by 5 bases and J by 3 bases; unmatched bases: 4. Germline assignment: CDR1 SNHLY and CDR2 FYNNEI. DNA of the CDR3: TGTGCCAGCAGTCGACAGGGGGGGGACTATGGCTACACCTTC. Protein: CASSRQGGDYGYTF.

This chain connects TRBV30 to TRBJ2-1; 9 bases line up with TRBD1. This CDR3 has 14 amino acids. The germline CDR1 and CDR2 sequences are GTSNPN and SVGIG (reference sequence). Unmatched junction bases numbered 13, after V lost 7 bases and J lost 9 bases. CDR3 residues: CASGRDRVLGEQFF. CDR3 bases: TGTGCCTCGGGTCGGGACAGGGTTCTCGGTGAGCAGTTCTTC.

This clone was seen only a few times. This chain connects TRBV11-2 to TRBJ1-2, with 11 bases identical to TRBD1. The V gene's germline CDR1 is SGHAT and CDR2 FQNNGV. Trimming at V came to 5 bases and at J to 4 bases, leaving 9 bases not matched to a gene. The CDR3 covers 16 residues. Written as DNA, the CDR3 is TGTGCCAGCAGCCCCCAAGTCGGGACAGGGGGCTATGGCTACACCTTC. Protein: CASSPQVGTGGYGYTF.

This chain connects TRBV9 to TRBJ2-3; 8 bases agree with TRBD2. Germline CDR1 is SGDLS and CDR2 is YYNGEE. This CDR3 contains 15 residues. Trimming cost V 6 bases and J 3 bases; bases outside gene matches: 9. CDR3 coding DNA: TGTGCCAGCAACGGCGGGAGGTACTTAACAGATACGCAGTATTTT. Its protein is CASNGGRYLTDTQYF. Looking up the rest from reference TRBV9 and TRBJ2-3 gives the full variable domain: DSGVTQTPKHLITATGQRVTLRCSPRSGDLSVYWYQQSLDQGLQFLIQYYNGEERAKGNILERFSAQQFPDLHSELNLSSLELGDSALYFCASNGGRYLTDTQYFGPGTRLTVL.

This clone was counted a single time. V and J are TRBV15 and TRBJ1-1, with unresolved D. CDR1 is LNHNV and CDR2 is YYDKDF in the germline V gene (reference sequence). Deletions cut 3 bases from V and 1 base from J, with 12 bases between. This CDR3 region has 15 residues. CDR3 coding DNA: TGTGCCACCAGCAGGACCCGGGAACCGAACACTGAAGCTTTCTTT. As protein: CATSRTREPNTEAFF.

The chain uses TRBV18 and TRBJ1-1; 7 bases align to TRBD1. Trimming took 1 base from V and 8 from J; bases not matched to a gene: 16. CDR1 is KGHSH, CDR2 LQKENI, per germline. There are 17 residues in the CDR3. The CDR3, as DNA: TGTGCCAGCTCACCACTCTCATTACGGACAGGTTCGAGGGAAGCTTTCTTT. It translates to CASSPLSLRTGSREAFF. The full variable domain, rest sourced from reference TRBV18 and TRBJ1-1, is NAGVMQNPRHLVRRRGQEARLRCSPMKGHSHVYWYRQLPEEGLKFMVYLQKENIIDESGMPKERFSAEFPKEGPSILRIQQVVRGDSAAYFCASSPLSLRTGSREAFFGQGTRLTVV.

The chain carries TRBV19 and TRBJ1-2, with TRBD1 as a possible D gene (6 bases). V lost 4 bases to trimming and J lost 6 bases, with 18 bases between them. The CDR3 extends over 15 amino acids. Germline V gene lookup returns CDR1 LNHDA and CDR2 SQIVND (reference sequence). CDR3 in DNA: TGTGCCAGTAGTACCCCCCCGGGACATACTCATGGCTACACCTTC. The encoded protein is CASSTPPGHTHGYTF. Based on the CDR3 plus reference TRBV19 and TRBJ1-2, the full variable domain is DGGITQSPKYLFRKEGQNVTLSCEQNLNHDAMYWYRQDPGQGLRLIYYSQIVNDFQKGDIAEGYSVSREKKESFPLTVTSAQKNPTAFYLCASSTPPGHTHGYTFGSGTRLTVV.

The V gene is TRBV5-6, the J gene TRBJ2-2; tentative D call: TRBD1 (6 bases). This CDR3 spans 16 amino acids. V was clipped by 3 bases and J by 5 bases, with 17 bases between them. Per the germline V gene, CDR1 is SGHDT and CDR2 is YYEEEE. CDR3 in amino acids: CASSWWGTGKTGELFF. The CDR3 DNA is TGTGCCAGCAGCTGGTGGGGCACAGGGAAAACCGGGGAGCTGTTTTTT.

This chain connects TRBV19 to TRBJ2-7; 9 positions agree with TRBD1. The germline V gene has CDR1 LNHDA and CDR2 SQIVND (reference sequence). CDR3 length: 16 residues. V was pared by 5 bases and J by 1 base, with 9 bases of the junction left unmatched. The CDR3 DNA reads TGTGCCAGTAGTGAGAGTTCCGGGACAGGGTCCTACGAGCAGTACTTC. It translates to CASSESSGTGSYEQYF.

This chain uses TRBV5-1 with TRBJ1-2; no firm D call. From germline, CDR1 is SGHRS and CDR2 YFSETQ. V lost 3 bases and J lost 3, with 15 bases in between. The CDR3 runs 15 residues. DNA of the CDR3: TGCGCCAGCAGCTCCTTAATGGGAGAACACTATGGCTACACCTTC. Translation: CASSSLMGEHYGYTF.